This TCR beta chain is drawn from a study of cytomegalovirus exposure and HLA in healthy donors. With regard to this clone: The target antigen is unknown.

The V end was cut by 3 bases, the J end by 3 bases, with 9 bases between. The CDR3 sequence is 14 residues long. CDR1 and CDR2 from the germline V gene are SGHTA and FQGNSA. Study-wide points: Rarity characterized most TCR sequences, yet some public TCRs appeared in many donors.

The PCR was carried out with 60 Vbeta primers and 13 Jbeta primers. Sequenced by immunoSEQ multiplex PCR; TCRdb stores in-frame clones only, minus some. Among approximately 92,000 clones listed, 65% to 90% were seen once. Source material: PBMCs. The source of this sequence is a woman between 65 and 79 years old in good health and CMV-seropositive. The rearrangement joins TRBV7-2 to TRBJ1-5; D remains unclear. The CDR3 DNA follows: TGTGCCAGCAGCTTTGCGGCCCTCAATCAGCCCCAGCATTTT. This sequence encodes CASSFAALNQPQHF.